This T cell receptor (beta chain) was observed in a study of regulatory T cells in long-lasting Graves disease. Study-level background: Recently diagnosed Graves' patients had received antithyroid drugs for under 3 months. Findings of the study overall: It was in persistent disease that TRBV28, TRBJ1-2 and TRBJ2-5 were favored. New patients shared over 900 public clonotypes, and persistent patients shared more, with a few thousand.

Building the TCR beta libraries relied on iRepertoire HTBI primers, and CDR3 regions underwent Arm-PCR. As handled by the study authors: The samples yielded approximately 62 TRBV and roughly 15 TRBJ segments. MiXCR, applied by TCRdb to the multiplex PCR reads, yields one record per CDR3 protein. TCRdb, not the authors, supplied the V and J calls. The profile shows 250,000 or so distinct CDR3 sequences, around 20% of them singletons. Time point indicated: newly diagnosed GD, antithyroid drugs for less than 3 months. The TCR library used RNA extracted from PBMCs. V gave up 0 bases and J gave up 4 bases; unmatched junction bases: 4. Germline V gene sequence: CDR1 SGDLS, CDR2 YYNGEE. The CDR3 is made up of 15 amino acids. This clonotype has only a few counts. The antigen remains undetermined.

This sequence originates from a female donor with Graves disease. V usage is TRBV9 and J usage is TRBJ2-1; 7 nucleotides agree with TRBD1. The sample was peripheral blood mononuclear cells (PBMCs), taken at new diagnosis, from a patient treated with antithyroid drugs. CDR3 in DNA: TGTGCCAGCAGCGTAGATGGGACAGAATACAATGAGCAGTTCTTC. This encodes CASSVDGTEYNEQFF.